The rows below give T cell receptor beta chains drawn from one sample of a study of blood T cell repertoires in COVID-19. Sequencing was performed with immunoSEQ multiplex PCR; in TCRdb, only in-frame clones are kept and a portion is missing. This sample has about 200,000 clones, with 94% found just once. Input material: peripheral blood. Receptors originate from a man aged 25-40 years with COVID-19, enrolled during active disease. The CDR3 runs from the conserved cysteine through the conserved F or W. Fields, in order: D gene, clone size, J gene, CDR3 length, V gene, CDR3 DNA, CDR3 protein. The D gene is left open where the match is weak. Clone sizes are given selectively: once, few, many, or a class where the clone is expanded.

>.|.|TRBJ1-5|18|TRBV27
TGTGCCAGCGGCCTTCAAAAACAGGCCGGATATAGCAATCAGCCCCAGCATTTT
CASGLQKQAGYSNQPQHF
>TRBD1|.|TRBJ1-5|16|TRBV3-1/TRBV3-2
TGTGCCAGCAGCCAATCAGGGACAGGGGGCAATCAGCCCCAGCATTTT
CASSQSGTGGNQPQHF
>TRBD1|.|TRBJ1-1|15|TRBV11-2
TGTGCCAGCAGCTCGCCGGGACAGGGGGCCGTGTTGGCTTTCTTT
CASSSPGQGAVLAFF
>.|.|TRBJ1-3|16|TRBV9
TGTGCCAGCAGCGTAGAGGGACACCTCTCTGGAAACACCATATATTTT
CASSVEGHLSGNTIYF
>.|.|TRBJ1-4|13|TRBV30
TGTGCCTGGACTCGACAGGTGGATGAAAAACTGTTTTTT
CAWTRQVDEKLFF
>TRBD1|.|TRBJ1-2|15|TRBV7-9
TGTGCCAGCAGCCAGCGGGGACAGGAAGGCTATGGCTACACCTTC
CASSQRGQEGYGYTF
>.|.|TRBJ2-1|16|TRBV19
TGTGCCAGTAGTATCGACACTCTAAGCTCCTACAATGAGCAGTTCTTC
CASSIDTLSSYNEQFF
>.|.|TRBJ1-1|15|TRBV6-5
TGTGCCAGCATCCCTTCCCAGGGAGGGAGCACTGAAGCTTTCTTT
CASIPSQGGSTEAFF
>.|.|TRBJ2-2|15|TRBV6-6
TGTGCCAGCAGTTACCGGGAGTCGAACACCGGGGAGCTGTTTTTT
CASSYRESNTGELFF
>TRBD1|.|TRBJ2-1|15|TRBV5-1
TGCGCCAGCAGGCTGACAGGGTTTGAAGACAATGAGCAGTTCTTC
CASRLTGFEDNEQFF
>.|.|TRBJ2-7|12|TRBV7-9
TGTGCCAGCAGCTTAGTCCGAGGGGAGCAGTACTTC
CASSLVRGEQYF
>.|.|TRBJ1-2|14|TRBV10-2
TGCGCCAGCACCGACAGGTGGGGTGTTCATGGCTACACCTTC
CASTDRWGVHGYTF
>.|once|TRBJ2-5|13|TRBV19
TGTGCCAGTAGCCCGGGGATGGGAGAGACCCAGTACTTC
CASSPGMGETQYF
>.|.|TRBJ1-6|15|TRBV3-1/TRBV3-2
TGTGCCAGCAGCCAAGATCGCGGGACGGATTCACCCCTCCACTTT
CASSQDRGTDSPLHF
>.|.|TRBJ1-2|13|TRBV10-3
TGTGCCATCAGTGACCTTGAGCCGTATGGCTACACCTTC
CAISDLEPYGYTF
>TRBD2|.|TRBJ2-7|15|TRBV2
TGTGCCAGCAGTGAAACTAGCGGGGGGGCGGTTGAGCAGTACTTC
CASSETSGGAVEQYF
>.|.|TRBJ2-5|13|TRBV2
TGTGCCAGCACCGGACTACGGCGTGAGACCCAGTACTTC
CASTGLRRETQYF
>TRBD1|.|TRBJ2-7|17|TRBV7-9
TGTGCCAGCAGCCCAAAACACCCTGGGACAGGGCTGTACGAGCAGTACTTC
CASSPKHPGTGLYEQYF
>TRBD2|once|TRBJ2-7|17|TRBV11-2
TGTGCCAGCAGCTTCATTAGCGGGGGGGCCGGCTCCTACGAGCAGTACTTC
CASSFISGGAGSYEQYF
>.|.|TRBJ1-1|13|TRBV19
TGTGCCAGTAGTACGGGAATGAACACTGAAGCTTTCTTT
CASSTGMNTEAFF
>.|.|TRBJ1-4|13|TRBV3-1/TRBV3-2
TGTGCCAGCAGCCAAGGAGACAGGCGGAAACTGTTTTTT
CASSQGDRRKLFF
>.|.|TRBJ1-2|12|TRBV28
TGTGCCAGTGGCCCCGTTCAATATGGCTACACCTTC
CASGPVQYGYTF
>.|.|TRBJ2-7|15|TRBV18
TGTGCCAGCTCACCTGGAGGACAAGGACTATACGAGCAGTACTTC
CASSPGGQGLYEQYF
>TRBD2|.|TRBJ2-1|17|TRBV4-1
TGCGCCAGCAGCCCCCCGGCGGGACTAGCGGAATACAATGAGCAGTTCTTC
CASSPPAGLAEYNEQFF
>.|few|TRBJ1-6|14|TRBV5-5
TGTGCCAGCAGCTTGAGAGGGTCGGATTCACCCCTCCACTTT
CASSLRGSDSPLHF
>TRBD2|.|TRBJ2-5|17|TRBV4-1
TGCGCCAGCAGCCAAGATACCGGGGGGGCCAAAAGGGAGACCCAGTACTTC
CASSQDTGGAKRETQYF
>TRBD1|.|TRBJ1-1|15|TRBV29-1
TGCAGCGTTGAAGTCCACACTTTACAGGGGACTGAAGCTTTCTTT
CSVEVHTLQGTEAFF
>TRBD1|.|TRBJ2-3|17|TRBV2
TGTGCCAGCAGTACCCGGGACAGGGGGCAAAGCACAGATACGCAGTATTTT
CASSTRDRGQSTDTQYF
>.|.|TRBJ2-3|15|TRBV5-4
TGTGCCAGCACCCCAACGGGGGGCCTACAGGATACGCAGTATTTT
CASTPTGGLQDTQYF
>.|.|TRBJ2-7|13|TRBV11-2
TGTGCCAGCAGCTTGGCAGGTCAGGACGAGCAGTACTTC
CASSLAGQDEQYF
>TRBD2|.|TRBJ2-1|17|TRBV11-2
TGTGCCAGCAGCTTAAGATCGTCAGCGGGGGGTTACAATGAGCAGTTCTTC
CASSLRSSAGGYNEQFF
>.|few|TRBJ1-1|13|TRBV7-9
TGTGCCAGCAGCTTTGGGAGGGAAACTGAAGCTTTCTTT
CASSFGRETEAFF
>TRBD1|.|TRBJ1-4|14|TRBV2
TGTGCCAGCAGTGTTCAGGGGGCAGATGAAAAACTGTTTTTT
CASSVQGADEKLFF
>.|.|TRBJ2-7|13|TRBV9
TGTGCCAGCAGCGTAGAACTAGCCGGCGAGCAGTACTTC
CASSVELAGEQYF
>TRBD1|once|TRBJ1-6|16|TRBV6-1
TGTGCCAGCAGTGAGGCCCCGGGACAGGGAAGATCACCCCTCCACTTT
CASSEAPGQGRSPLHF
>.|few|TRBJ2-3|14|TRBV2
TGTGCCAGCAGTGAAACGACTAGCACAGATACGCAGTATTTT
CASSETTSTDTQYF
>TRBD1|.|TRBJ2-1|15|TRBV4-1
TGCGCCAGCAGCCCCTACAGGGGTATCTACAATGAGCAGTTCTTC
CASSPYRGIYNEQFF
>.|.|TRBJ2-5|13|TRBV4-1
TGCGCCAGCAGGGACATGTCTCAAGAGACCCAGTACTTC
CASRDMSQETQYF
>.|.|TRBJ1-3|16|TRBV6-1
TGTGCCAGCAGTGATGCTCCGGTCCCGACTCGGAACACCATATATTTT
CASSDAPVPTRNTIYF
>.|.|TRBJ1-1|14|TRBV5-4
TGTGCCAGCAGCCTGGGGGGAGGGGACGCGGAAGCTTTCTTT
CASSLGGGDAEAFF
>.|.|TRBJ1-2|12|TRBV19
TGTGCCAGTAGTATCCCGGACACTGGCTACACCTTC
CASSIPDTGYTF
>TRBD1|few|TRBJ1-2|14|TRBV5-6
TGTGCCAGCAGCTTGACAGGGGCCAACTATGGCTACACCTTC
CASSLTGANYGYTF